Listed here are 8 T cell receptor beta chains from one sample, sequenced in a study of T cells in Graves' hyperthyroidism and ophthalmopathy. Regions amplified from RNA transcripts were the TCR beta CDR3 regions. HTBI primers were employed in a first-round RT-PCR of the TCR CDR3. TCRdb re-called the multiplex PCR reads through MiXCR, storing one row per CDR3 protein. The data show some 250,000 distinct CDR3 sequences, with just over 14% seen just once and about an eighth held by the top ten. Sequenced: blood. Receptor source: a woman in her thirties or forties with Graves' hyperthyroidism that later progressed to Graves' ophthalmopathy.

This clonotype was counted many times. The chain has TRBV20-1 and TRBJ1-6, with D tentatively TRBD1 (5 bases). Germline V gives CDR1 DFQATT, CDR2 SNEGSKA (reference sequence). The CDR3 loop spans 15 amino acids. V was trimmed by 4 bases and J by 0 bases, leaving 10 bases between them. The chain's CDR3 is CSATLGGSYNSPLHF. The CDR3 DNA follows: TGCAGTGCTACTTTGGGGGGCTCCTATAATTCACCCCTCCACTTT.

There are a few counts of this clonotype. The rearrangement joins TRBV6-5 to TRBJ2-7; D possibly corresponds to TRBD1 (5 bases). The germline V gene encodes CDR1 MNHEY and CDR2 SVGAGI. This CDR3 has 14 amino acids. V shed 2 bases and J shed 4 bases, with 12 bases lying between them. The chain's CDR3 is CASSYAQVGYEQYF. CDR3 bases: TGTGCCAGCAGTTACGCACAGGTAGGGTACGAGCAGTACTTC.

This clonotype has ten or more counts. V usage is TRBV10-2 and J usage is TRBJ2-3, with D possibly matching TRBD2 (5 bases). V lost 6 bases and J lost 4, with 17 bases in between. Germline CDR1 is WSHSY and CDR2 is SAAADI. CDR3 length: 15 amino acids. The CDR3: CASRELGISADTQYF. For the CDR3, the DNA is TGCGCCAGCAGGGAACTAGGAATTAGCGCAGATACGCAGTATTTT.

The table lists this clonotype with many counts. CDR3 amino acids: CASRHVGTGELFF. The DNA of the CDR3 is TGTGCCAGCAGGCACGTAGGCACCGGGGAGCTGTTTTTT. The J gene is TRBJ2-2, the V gene TRBV6-2 or TRBV6-3; no clear D gene. From germline, CDR1 is MNHEY and CDR2 SVGEGT. V was trimmed by 6 bases and J by 4 bases, leaving 9 bases between them. CDR3 length: 13 residues.

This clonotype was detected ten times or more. CDR3 region: CASSHEGAAGNTIYF. CDR3 DNA sequence: TGTGCCAGCAGCCACGAAGGGGCGGCTGGAAACACCATATATTTT. The V call is TRBV3-1, the J call TRBJ1-3, with a tentative D call TRBD1 (5 bases). Looked up from germline, CDR1 is LGHDT and CDR2 is YNNKEL (reference sequence). The V and J ends lost 3 bases and 2 bases respectively, with 11 bases between them. CDR3 length equals 15 residues.

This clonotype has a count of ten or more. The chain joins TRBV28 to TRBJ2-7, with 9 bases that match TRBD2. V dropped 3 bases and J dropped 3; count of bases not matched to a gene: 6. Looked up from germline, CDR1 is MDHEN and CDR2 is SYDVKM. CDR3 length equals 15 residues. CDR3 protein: CASSLAGGPRYEQYF. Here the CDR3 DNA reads TGTGCCAGCAGTTTGGCGGGAGGGCCTCGCTACGAGCAGTACTTC.

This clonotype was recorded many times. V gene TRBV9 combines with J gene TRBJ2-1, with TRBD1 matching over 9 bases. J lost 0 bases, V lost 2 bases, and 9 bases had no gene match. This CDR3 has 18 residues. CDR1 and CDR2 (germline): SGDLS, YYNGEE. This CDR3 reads CASSVGQGVLSSYNEQFF. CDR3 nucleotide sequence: TGTGCCAGCAGCGTGGGACAGGGTGTTTTGAGCTCCTACAATGAGCAGTTCTTC.

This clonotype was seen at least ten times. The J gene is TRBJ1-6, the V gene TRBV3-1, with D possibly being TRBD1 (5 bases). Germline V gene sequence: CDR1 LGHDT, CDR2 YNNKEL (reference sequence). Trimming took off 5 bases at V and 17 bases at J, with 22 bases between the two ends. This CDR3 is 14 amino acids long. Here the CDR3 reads CASSKSGTTEPVHF. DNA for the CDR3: TGTGCCAGCAGCAAATCCGGGACTACTGAACCGGTCCACTTT.